The 14 T cell receptor beta chains below all came from one sample that was sequenced in a study of blood T cell repertoires in COVID-19. The data were produced by immunoSEQ multiplex PCR, yet TCRdb's version contains in-frame clones alone and is incomplete. Here the sample spans about 190,000 clones, roughly 84% being singletons. Sequenced sample: peripheral blood. The receptors stem from a human donor in a cohort sampled during active COVID-19.

This chain links TRBV5-4 with TRBJ2-7; 10 nucleotides agree with TRBD1. The V gene end was trimmed by 6 bases and the J gene end by 6 bases; junction bases not matched to a gene: 9. CDR1 is SGHNT, CDR2 YYREEE, per germline (reference sequence). The CDR3 has 14 amino acids. The DNA for the CDR3 is TGTGCCAGCAAAATCGGGACAGGGGCTTTCGAGCAGTACTTC. It specifies CASKIGTGAFEQYF.

This chain connects TRBV11-2 to TRBJ2-3; unclear D gene. The CDR3 sequence is 15 residues long. Germline CDR1 and CDR2: SGHAT and FQNNGV. The V end lost 2 bases, the J end lost 6 bases, and 15 bases lay between the germline ends. CDR3 DNA: TGTGCCAGCAGCTTAATGGCCATTCACGGGGATACGCAGTATTTT. Translating it yields CASSLMAIHGDTQYF.

The chain couples TRBV19 to TRBJ1-5; D might be TRBD1 (5 bases). V shed 2 bases and J shed 2 bases, with 7 bases lying between them. The CDR3 totals 14 residues. Germline CDR1 and CDR2: LNHDA and SQIVND (reference sequence). Here the CDR3 reads CASSIQGRNQPQHF. As DNA, the CDR3 is TGTGCCAGTAGTATACAGGGCCGCAATCAGCCCCAGCATTTT.

The V gene is TRBV15, the J gene TRBJ2-1, with 9 bases identical to TRBD1. CDR3 length equals 14 residues. Germline V gene sequence: CDR1 LNHNV, CDR2 YYDKDF (reference sequence). Germline trimming cut 3 bases from V and 12 bases from J; bases unmatched to any gene: 9. The CDR3 spells CATSRQGTGMRQFF. Written as DNA, the CDR3 is TGTGCCACCAGCAGGCAGGGGACAGGGATGAGGCAGTTCTTC.

The genes are TRBV5-1 and TRBJ2-2, with TRBD2 as a possible D gene (5 bases). V gave up 4 bases and J gave up 2 bases, with 21 bases separating them. The CDR3 is 18 amino acids. In germline, CDR1 is SGHRS, CDR2 YFSETQ. The CDR3 loop is CASSLRNSRGFNTGELFF. CDR3 DNA sequence: TGCGCCAGCAGCCTCCGAAATAGCCGGGGATTTAACACCGGGGAGCTGTTTTTT. The full variable domain, completed using reference TRBV5-1 and TRBJ2-2, is KAGVTQTPRYLIKTRGQQVTLSCSPISGHRSVSWYQQTPGQGLQFLFEYFSETQRNKGNFPGRFSGRQFSNSRSEMNVSTLELGDSALYLCASSLRNSRGFNTGELFFGEGSRLTVL.

This clone was seen only a few times. V usage is TRBV9 and J usage is TRBJ2-1; no clear D. This CDR3 region has 17 residues. V was pared by 0 bases and J by 4 bases, with 17 bases between. CDR1 and CDR2 from the germline V gene are SGDLS and YYNGEE. The CDR3 region has the DNA TGTGCCAGCAGCGTAGGTGTTCCCGGGTCCCCTTACAATGAGCAGTTCTTC. It is translated as CASSVGVPGSPYNEQFF. The variable domain in full, completed from reference TRBV9 and TRBJ2-1, reads DSGVTQTPKHLITATGQRVTLRCSPRSGDLSVYWYQQSLDQGLQFLIQYYNGEERAKGNILERFSAQQFPDLHSELNLSSLELGDSALYFCASSVGVPGSPYNEQFFGPGTRLTVL.

This clone was recorded a few times. The gene calls are TRBV7-8 and TRBJ1-1, with 7 bases that match TRBD1. Per the germline V gene, CDR1 is SGHVS and CDR2 is FQNEAQ. The CDR3 contains 13 residues. The trim removed 8 bases at V and 7 bases at J, leaving 10 bases unmatched. CDR3 DNA sequence: TGTGCCAGCGCCGGGACAGCGAACGGTGAAGCTTTCTTT. This translates into CASAGTANGEAFF. The full variable domain, completed using reference TRBV7-8 and TRBJ1-1, is GAGVSQSPRYKVAKRGQDVALRCDPISGHVSLFWYQQALGQGPEFLTYFQNEAQLDKSGLPSDRFFAERPEGSVSTLKIQRTQQEDSAVYLCASAGTANGEAFFGQGTRLTVV.

This clone was observed a single time. The genes are TRBV5-1 and TRBJ2-3; D is perhaps TRBD2 (7 bases). The germline V gene encodes CDR1 SGHRS and CDR2 YFSETQ. The CDR3 length is 18 residues. V lost 1 base and J lost 2, with 20 bases in between. The CDR3 DNA reads TGCGCCAGCAGCTTGTCGCGGGGGCCCGACATCGACACAGATACGCAGTATTTT. Translated, it gives CASSLSRGPDIDTDTQYF. Combining the CDR3 with reference TRBV5-1 and TRBJ2-3 gives the whole variable domain KAGVTQTPRYLIKTRGQQVTLSCSPISGHRSVSWYQQTPGQGLQFLFEYFSETQRNKGNFPGRFSGRQFSNSRSEMNVSTLELGDSALYLCASSLSRGPDIDTDTQYFGPGTRLTVL.

V and J are TRBV7-9 and TRBJ2-4; D might be TRBD2 (7 bases). The germline CDR1 and CDR2 sequences are SEHNR and FQNEAQ (reference sequence). The CDR3 covers 14 residues. Trimming took 7 bases from V and 0 from J, leaving 10 bases between them. The CDR3 DNA reads TGTGCCAGCACCCGGGGGGCAGCCAAAAACATTCAGTACTTC. Translated, it gives CASTRGAAKNIQYF.

V usage is TRBV5-1 and J usage is TRBJ1-2; D unclear. V lost 3 bases and J 0 bases, leaving 12 bases between the germline ends. There are 15 residues in the CDR3. Germline CDR1 and CDR2: SGHRS and YFSETQ. The DNA for the CDR3 is TGCGCCAGCAGCTGGACTGGAATGGCTAACTATGGCTACACCTTC. It is translated as CASSWTGMANYGYTF.

V and J are TRBV30 and TRBJ2-3, with D tentatively TRBD2 (6 bases). This CDR3 comprises 11 residues. Between the trimmed V and J ends, which lost 0 bases and 9 bases, there was a span of 7 bases. Germline-derived CDR1 and CDR2 are GTSNPN and SVGIG (reference sequence). CDR3 nucleotide sequence: TGTGCCTGGAGTGTAGGAGGGACGCAGTATTTT. This encodes CAWSVGGTQYF.

CDR3: CAWSVGQGIPGNTIYF. As DNA, the CDR3 is TGTGCCTGGAGTGTCGGACAGGGGATTCCTGGAAACACCATATATTTT. V gene TRBV30 combines with J gene TRBJ1-3; 9 nucleotides align to TRBD1. Trimming cost V 0 bases and J 2 bases; bases outside gene matches: 5. The germline V gene encodes CDR1 GTSNPN and CDR2 SVGIG (reference sequence). The CDR3 runs 16 residues.

This chain links TRBV9 with TRBJ2-1; D is possibly TRBD2 (6 bases). The V gene's germline CDR1 is SGDLS and CDR2 YYNGEE. V lost 4 bases to trimming and J lost 10 bases, with 12 bases between them. This CDR3 comprises 12 residues. This CDR3 is CASSPTRGEQFF. The CDR3 DNA reads TGTGCCAGCAGCCCCACCCGGGGGGAGCAGTTCTTC.

The CDR3 loop is CASLRAANYGYTF. In DNA, the CDR3 is TGTGCCAGCCTTCGCGCTGCTAACTATGGCTACACCTTC. This rearrangement joins TRBV2 to TRBJ1-2, with D unclear. The V end lost 8 bases, the J end lost 0 bases, and 10 bases lay between the germline ends. The CDR3 contains 13 residues. Germline V lookup: CDR1 SNHLY, CDR2 FYNNEI.